These T cell receptor beta chains were read from a single sample in a study of blood T cell repertoires in COVID-19. Libraries were prepared by immunoSEQ multiplex PCR; TCRdb keeps only in-frame clonotypes and omits some of them. This table has a few hundred thousand clones, roughly 90% appearing once. The sample taken for sequencing was peripheral blood. The receptors derive from a woman between 40 and 50 years old who had recovered from COVID-19. CDR3s leave out the opening cysteine and the closing phenylalanine or tryptophan. The D gene is left open where the match is weak.

d_call v_call cdr3_aa
TRBD2 TRBV5-4 ASSLSGSGYNEQF
TRBD1 TRBV3-1/TRBV3-2 ASSPSQTGTGISPLH
TRBD2 TRBV29-1 SVAVPGLAGLTTSTDTQY
- TRBV30 AWRIGPGGSYNSPLH
TRBD1 TRBV4-1 ASLPTTGVVTSETQY
- TRBV9 ASTGAQATGELF
TRBD1 TRBV30 AWSGTGKNYGYT
- TRBV3-1/TRBV3-2 ASTFQNYGYT
TRBD2 TRBV10-2 ASSEPTSGTGDTQY
TRBD2 TRBV7-9 ASSLGTSSEQF
TRBD1 TRBV15 ATSRDRDRGNSPLH
- TRBV29-1 SVGPGRLGEETQY
TRBD1 TRBV9 ASSVTGATEAF
TRBD1 TRBV5-1 ASSNRDRDTEAF
- TRBV27 ASRGGNTDTQY
TRBD1 TRBV7-9 ASSLKDRDNEQY
- TRBV7-8 ASSQTREWAGELF
- TRBV27 ASSPLWPGGGTEAF
- TRBV24-1 ATSDLATDTQY
- TRBV4-1 ASSQSVSSTDTQY
- TRBV7-9 ASSLAGQILKETQY
- TRBV28 ASSPRAVDTQY
- TRBV18 ASSPGAGEKLF
- TRBV7-3 ASSLDSYNEQF
TRBD1 TRBV7-9 ASSPPGQGGEQY
- TRBV5-4 ASSTSLMNTEAF
- TRBV12-3/TRBV12-4 ASSLALEQPQH
- TRBV28 ARPFQVSYEQY
- TRBV18 ASSPEGEFSGNTIY
- TRBV7-2 ASSLGQAGYEQY
- TRBV30 AWSATVSNQPQH
TRBD2 TRBV5-1 ASSLQAGGSYNEQF
TRBD1 TRBV30 AWSKGARNEQF
- TRBV7-2 ASSLDRLVQDTQY
- TRBV19 ASSIGGGVDTQY
TRBD1 TRBV27 ASSTTPRQGKQY
TRBD2 TRBV3-1/TRBV3-2 ASSLRLAGVSQF
TRBD1 TRBV6-4 ASSVGTGNTQY
- TRBV27 ASSVPGLRGNEQF
- TRBV6-1 ASSGPGTRAGTHGYT
- TRBV11-1 ASSFVAAAYNEQF
TRBD1 TRBV7-3 ASSPNHRGQGDTQY
- TRBV19 ASSTWAGETQY
- TRBV3-1/TRBV3-2 ASSPAQGTQETQY
- TRBV2 ASSEALPQQGSLAVILAKNIQY
- TRBV30 AWSDGQGGDYSNQPQH
TRBD2 TRBV9 ASSVVELAGGSDTQY
TRBD2 TRBV19 ASSKSRVTSGRIPEQY
- TRBV5-4 ASSLTESFKGYGYT
TRBD1 TRBV5-1 ASRSGTGGTEAF
TRBD2 TRBV19 ASSTGDSGNDEQF
TRBD2 TRBV7-6 ASSSGLAGVKTGELF
- TRBV5-8 ASSFRRTPPYEQY
TRBD1 TRBV2 ASTPPTGNGNTIY